This record concerns one TCR beta chain sequence. The data derive from a study of blood T cell repertoires in COVID-19. Sequencing was performed with immunoSEQ multiplex PCR; in TCRdb, only in-frame clones are kept and a portion is missing. The sample includes some 230,000 clones, 70% to 85% of them seen just once. This CDR3 has 14 residues. Germline loops: CDR1 SNHLY, CDR2 FYNNEI. V shed 5 bases and J 9 bases; nucleotides not matched to a gene: 9. The sequence was collected from a man aged 35 to 55 who had recovered from COVID-19. The chain uses TRBV2 and TRBJ2-1; TRBD2 aligns across 8 bases. The sequencing input was PBMCs or T cells enriched from blood (not recorded which). This CDR3 reads CASSMTGTSVEQFF. In nucleotides, the CDR3 is TGTGCCAGCAGTATGACCGGGACTAGTGTTGAGCAGTTCTTC.